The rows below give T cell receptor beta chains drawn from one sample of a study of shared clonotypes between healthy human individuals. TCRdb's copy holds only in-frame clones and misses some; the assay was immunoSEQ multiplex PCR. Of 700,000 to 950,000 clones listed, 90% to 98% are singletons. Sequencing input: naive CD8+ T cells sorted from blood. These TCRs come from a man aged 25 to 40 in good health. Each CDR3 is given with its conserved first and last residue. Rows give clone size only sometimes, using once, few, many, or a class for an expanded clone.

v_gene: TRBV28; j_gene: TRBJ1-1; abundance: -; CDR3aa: CASSTPPGTYNTEAFF
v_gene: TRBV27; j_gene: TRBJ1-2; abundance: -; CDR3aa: CASSLGGGLDRGYTF
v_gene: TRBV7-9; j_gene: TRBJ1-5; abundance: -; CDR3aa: CASSLGQGVNQPQHF
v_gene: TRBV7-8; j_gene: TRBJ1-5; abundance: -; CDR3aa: CASSLSRRGQSHNQPQHF
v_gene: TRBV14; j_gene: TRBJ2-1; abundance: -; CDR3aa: CASSEENSYGNEQFF
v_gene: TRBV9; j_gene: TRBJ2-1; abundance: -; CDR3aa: CSSGAYNEQFF
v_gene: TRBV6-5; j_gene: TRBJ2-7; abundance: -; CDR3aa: CASSTHRATSYEQYF
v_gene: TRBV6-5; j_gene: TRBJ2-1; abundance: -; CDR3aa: CASSYGQGSDNEQFF
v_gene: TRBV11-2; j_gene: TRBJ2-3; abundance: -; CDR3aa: CASSLVPSGSLDTQYF
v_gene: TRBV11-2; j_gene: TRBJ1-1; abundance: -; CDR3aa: CASSLLQGENTEAFF
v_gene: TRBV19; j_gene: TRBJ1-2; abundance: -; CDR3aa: CASSIVHGGHYGYTF
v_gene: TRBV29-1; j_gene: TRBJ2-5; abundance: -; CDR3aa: CSVDPQGIQETQYF
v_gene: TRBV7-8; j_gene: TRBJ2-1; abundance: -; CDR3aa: CASSANYNEQFF
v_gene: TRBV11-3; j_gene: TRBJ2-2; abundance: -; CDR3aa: CASRGWGTGELFF
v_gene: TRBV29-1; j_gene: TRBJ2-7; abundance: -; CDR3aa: CSVHIPGTAFYEQYF
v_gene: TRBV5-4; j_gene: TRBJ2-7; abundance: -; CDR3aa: CASSLPDSYEQYF
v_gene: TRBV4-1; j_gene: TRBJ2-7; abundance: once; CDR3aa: CASSHSGAHEQYF
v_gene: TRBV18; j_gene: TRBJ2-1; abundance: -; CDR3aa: CASIPGQGGNEQFF
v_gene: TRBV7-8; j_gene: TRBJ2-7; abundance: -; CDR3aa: CASSRQTEAYEQYF
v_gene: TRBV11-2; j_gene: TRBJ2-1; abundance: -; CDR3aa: CASGSSGSYNEQFF
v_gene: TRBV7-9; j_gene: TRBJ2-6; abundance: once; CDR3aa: CASSSRQGTGANVLTF
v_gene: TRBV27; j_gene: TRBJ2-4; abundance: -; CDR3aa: CASSERNIQYF
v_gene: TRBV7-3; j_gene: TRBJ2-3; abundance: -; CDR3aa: CASSLTEGDTKYF
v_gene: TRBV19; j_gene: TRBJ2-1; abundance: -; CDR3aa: CASTSGRNEQFF
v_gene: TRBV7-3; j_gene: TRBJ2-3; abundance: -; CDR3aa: CASSPETGGQGWDTQYF
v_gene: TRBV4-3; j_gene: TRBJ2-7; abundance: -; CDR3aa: CASSLGTSREQYF
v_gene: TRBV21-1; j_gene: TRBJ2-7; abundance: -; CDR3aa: CASSKARDREPYEQYF
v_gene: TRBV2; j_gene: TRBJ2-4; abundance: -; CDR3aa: CASARGGLTKNIQYF
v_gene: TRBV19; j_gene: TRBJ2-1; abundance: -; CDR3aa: CASSTPVVNKKSYNEQFF
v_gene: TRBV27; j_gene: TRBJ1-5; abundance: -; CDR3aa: CASSLQGQPQHF
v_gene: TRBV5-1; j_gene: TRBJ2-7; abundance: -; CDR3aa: CASSSVGDYYEQYF
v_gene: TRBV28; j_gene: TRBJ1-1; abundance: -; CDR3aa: CAGGTGPEAFF
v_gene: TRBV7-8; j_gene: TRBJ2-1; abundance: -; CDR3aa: CASSPKAGAPLYNEQFF
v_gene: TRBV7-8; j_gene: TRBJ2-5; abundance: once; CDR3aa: CASSLLLANNQETQYF
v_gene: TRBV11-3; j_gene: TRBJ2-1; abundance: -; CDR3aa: CASSLGTNTIYNEQFF
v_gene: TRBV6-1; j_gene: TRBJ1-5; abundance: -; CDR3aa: CASSEPGREPQHF
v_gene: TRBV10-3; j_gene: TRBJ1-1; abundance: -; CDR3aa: CAISARTLNTEAFF
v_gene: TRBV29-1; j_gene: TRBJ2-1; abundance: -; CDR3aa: CSVGLGIEQFF
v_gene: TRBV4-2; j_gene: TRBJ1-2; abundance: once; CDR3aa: CASSQPTPGQGNEGYTF
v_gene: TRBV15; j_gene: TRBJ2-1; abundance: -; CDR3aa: CATSRGLSGTYNEQFF
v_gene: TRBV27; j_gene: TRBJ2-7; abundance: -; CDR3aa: CASSSVDRVAHEQYF
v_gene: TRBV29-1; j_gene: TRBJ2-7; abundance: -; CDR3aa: CSVESEPTYEQYF
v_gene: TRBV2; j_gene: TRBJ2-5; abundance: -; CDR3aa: CASSEATGGMETQYF
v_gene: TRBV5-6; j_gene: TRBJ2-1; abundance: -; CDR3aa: CASSLAIDEQFF
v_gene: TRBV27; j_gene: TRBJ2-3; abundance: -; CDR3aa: CASSPSAVLASTDTQYF
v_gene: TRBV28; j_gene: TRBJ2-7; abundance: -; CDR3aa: CASRIGQADYEQYF
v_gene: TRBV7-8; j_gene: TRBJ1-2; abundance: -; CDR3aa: CASSLEVRWDTNNYGYTF
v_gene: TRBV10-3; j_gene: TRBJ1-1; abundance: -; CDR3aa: CAISESTGGATEAFF
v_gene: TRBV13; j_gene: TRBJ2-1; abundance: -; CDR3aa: CASSMQGNEQFF
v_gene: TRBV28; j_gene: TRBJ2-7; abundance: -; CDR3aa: CASSLRALALYEQYF
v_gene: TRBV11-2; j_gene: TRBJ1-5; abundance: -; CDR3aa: CASSLDPGASNQPQHF
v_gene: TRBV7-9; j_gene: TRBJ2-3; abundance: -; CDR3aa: CASSLPGGRADSDTQYF
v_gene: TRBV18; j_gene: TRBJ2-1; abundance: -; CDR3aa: CASSPTGASYNEQFF
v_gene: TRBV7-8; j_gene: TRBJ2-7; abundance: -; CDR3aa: CASSHSPDRNTYEQYF
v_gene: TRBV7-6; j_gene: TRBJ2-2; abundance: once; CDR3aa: CASSPTGGSRTGELFF
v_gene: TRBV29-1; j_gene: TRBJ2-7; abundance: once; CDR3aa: CSVVSQRSSYEQYF
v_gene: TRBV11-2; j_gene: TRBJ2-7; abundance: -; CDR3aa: CASSLAGTGSTYEQYF
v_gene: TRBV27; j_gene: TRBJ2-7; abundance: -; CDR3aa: CASSLSTGSYEQYF
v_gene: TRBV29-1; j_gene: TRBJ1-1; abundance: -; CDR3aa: CSVEFQQGGATEAFF
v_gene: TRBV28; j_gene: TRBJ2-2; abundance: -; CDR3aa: CASTPLAPAGRTGELFF